This T cell receptor (beta chain) is drawn from a study of T cells in Graves' hyperthyroidism and ophthalmopathy. The wider study: Peripheral blood was drawn at first diagnosis, prior to all treatment.

In this sample, this clonotype turned up a few times. RNA transcripts were the template for amplifying TCR beta CDR3 regions. The HTBI primer set served for first-round RT-PCR of the TCR CDR3. From the multiplex PCR reads, TCRdb called clonotypes with MiXCR, one entry per CDR3 protein. The table lists hundreds of thousands of distinct CDR3 sequences, roughly a sixth of them singletons. V dropped 7 bases and J dropped 9; count of bases not matched to a gene: 18. The CDR3 loop spans 16 amino acids. Germline V lookup: CDR1 MNHEY, CDR2 SVGEGT. Material for sequencing was blood. The chain employs TRBV6-2 or TRBV6-3 and TRBJ2-1; 7 bases agree with TRBD2. The receptor was derived from a woman aged 18-29 years with Graves' hyperthyroidism. The CDR3 loop reads CASNTGPVLARFEQFF. The CDR3 DNA sequence: TGTGCCAGCAACACGGGGCCGGTACTAGCGAGGTTTGAGCAGTTCTTC.